This passage covers 3 T cell receptor beta chains from one sample sequenced in a study of long-term antiretroviral therapy in people with HIV. It was version v3.0 of the immunoSEQ assay that was run at survey level. The method was immunoSEQ multiplex PCR; TCRdb's version includes in-frame clones alone and lacks a portion of them. The top ten hold roughly 5% of the sample, which has fewer than 30,000 clones, roughly 80% seen once. The sample in question was unsorted PBMCs, obtained 0.7 years before starting antiretroviral therapy. These receptors all stem from a man in his thirties or forties with HIV.

The rearrangement joins TRBV28 to TRBJ2-5; D is possibly TRBD1 or TRBD2 (5 bases each). Deletions cut 5 bases from V and 9 bases from J, with 10 bases between. Germline values: CDR1 MDHEN, CDR2 SYDVKM. The CDR3 contains 11 residues. The CDR3 is CASSQMGAQYF. In nucleotides, the CDR3 is TGTGCCAGCAGTCAAATGGGGGCCCAGTACTTC. The full variable domain, rest sourced from reference TRBV28 and TRBJ2-5, is DVKVTQSSRYLVKRTGEKVFLECVQDMDHENMFWYRQDPGLGLRLIYFSYDVKMKEKGDIPEGYSVSREKKERFSLILESASTNQTSMYLCASSQMGAQYFGPGTRLLVL.

Only one count was recorded for this clone. The chain recombines TRBV28 with TRBJ1-2; 9 bases are a match to TRBD1. The V and J ends lost 5 bases and 3 bases, in that order; junction bases with no gene match: 7. The V gene's germline CDR1 is MDHEN and CDR2 SYDVKM. The CDR3 spans 15 residues. CDR3 region: CASSLTGGKDYGYTF. The CDR3 nucleotides read TGTGCCAGCAGTCTGACAGGGGGAAAAGACTATGGCTACACCTTC.

This clone was seen only a few times. The rearrangement links TRBV7-9 to TRBJ2-1; the D gene is possibly TRBD1 (5 bases). This CDR3 contains 15 residues. V lost 5 bases and J lost 3, with 14 bases in between. Germline V gene sequence: CDR1 SEHNR, CDR2 FQNEAQ (reference sequence). DNA for the CDR3: TGTGCCAGCAGCAACTCTCAGGGTTACTACAATGAGCAGTTCTTC. It yields the protein CASSNSQGYYNEQFF.